This T cell receptor beta chain comes out of a study of patients and donors after allogeneic stem cell transplantation. This clonotype has a handful of counts. TCRdb recomputed calls from the RT-PCR reads with MiXCR, one row per CDR3 protein. This sample has approximately 150,000 distinct CDR3 sequences, with approximately 24% found just once. V was pared by 0 bases and J by 9 bases, with 12 bases between. Germline V CDR1 and CDR2: LGHNA, YNFKEQ. The CDR3 spans 15 residues. This receptor was taken from a human donor who was either an allogeneic HSCT recipient or a stem cell or donor lymphocyte infusion donor (not recorded which). It is not recorded whose cells these are; they may come from a transplant donor. Sequenced: blood, either unsorted or a sorted T cell fraction (not recorded which). The chain employs TRBV4-2 and TRBJ1-6; perhaps TRBD1 as D (5 bases). In DNA, the CDR3 is TGTGCCAGCAGCCAAGAGCGGGGGACTAGTTCACCCCTCCACTTT. Protein sequence: CASSQERGTSSPLHF.